This TCR beta chain emerged from a study of early T cells in non-severe SARS-CoV-2 infection. Across the whole study: Unsorted whole blood bulk RNA was sequenced, with unpaired chains.

Individual cDNA molecules were tagged with unique molecular identifiers, the study reported. MiXCR was run by TCRdb on the 5' RACE reads, yielding one entry per CDR3 protein. Of 40,000 to 50,000 distinct CDR3 sequences in the sample, roughly 13% were seen once. V lost 3 bases and J lost 3, with 8 bases in between. The length of the CDR3 is 13 residues. Germline V lookup: CDR1 LNHDA, CDR2 SQIVND (reference sequence). This clonotype has at least ten counts. No antigen is known for it. Study-wide results and limits: VDJdb-based annotation leaned toward anti-spike CD8 responses and missed private and CD4 specificities.

This clonotype was sampled from an adult who was a healthcare worker with PCR-confirmed SARS-CoV-2 infection or an uninfected control (not recorded which). The specimen sequenced was whole blood. V usage is TRBV19 and J usage is TRBJ1-1; tentative D call: TRBD1 (6 bases). The CDR3 protein is CASSMKGDTEAFF. In DNA, the CDR3 is TGTGCCAGTAGTATGAAGGGGGACACTGAAGCTTTCTTT.